The entry that follows covers one T cell receptor (beta chain) sequence. Sequencing was performed with immunoSEQ multiplex PCR; in TCRdb, only in-frame clones are kept and a portion is missing. The data contain around 250,000 clones, approximately 83% of them singletons. The sample is drawn from a study of blood T cell repertoires in COVID-19. Study context: There were acute and convalescent COVID-19 samples, and they came from the United States, Italy and Spain.

V shed 11 bases, J shed 2 bases, and the junction held 10 bases outside the gene matches. The CDR3 consists of 15 residues. CDR1 and CDR2 from the germline V gene are ENHRY and SYGVKD. Sequenced: PBMCs or T cells enriched from blood (not recorded which). The V and J genes are TRBV10-3 and TRBJ2-1, with 9 positions matching TRBD2. This receptor was identified in a woman between 45 and 60 years old who had recovered from COVID-19. CDR3 DNA sequence: TGTGCCCACCGAGGAGCGGGAGGCCCCTACAATGAGCAGTTCTTC. Its translation is CAHRGAGGPYNEQFF.